One and the same sample provided the 19 T cell receptor beta chains below, sequenced in a study of cytomegalovirus exposure and HLA in healthy donors. PCR primers comprised 60 Vbeta and 13 Jbeta primers. The table came from immunoSEQ multiplex PCR; TCRdb's copy has only in-frame clones and leaves some out. Among roughly 86,000 clones listed, about 80% were seen once. The material sequenced was PBMCs. The receptors originated from a female donor in good health and CMV-seronegative.

The V and J genes are TRBV6-1 and TRBJ2-7, with a possible D match to TRBD1 (6 bases). The V end was cut by 1 base, the J end by 0 bases, with 13 bases between. This CDR3 contains 16 residues. The germline V gene encodes CDR1 MNHNS and CDR2 SASEGT. The CDR3 DNA reads as TGTGCCAGCAGTGAAGGGGGGACACTGAGCTCCTACGAGCAGTACTTC. Protein: CASSEGGTLSSYEQYF.

The chain uses TRBV6-5 and TRBJ2-7; 8 bases agree with TRBD1. Germline V lookup: CDR1 MNHEY, CDR2 SVGAGI. Losses at the gene ends were 7 bases for V and 7 bases for J; bases not matched to a gene: 9. This CDR3 contains 13 residues. The CDR3 loop is CASKRTGWIEQYF. CDR3 DNA sequence: TGTGCCAGCAAGCGGACAGGGTGGATTGAGCAGTACTTC.

This clone was seen a handful of times. The rearrangement links TRBV5-1 to TRBJ1-4; tentatively, D is TRBD1 (5 bases). CDR1 and CDR2 from the germline V gene are SGHRS and YFSETQ. The CDR3 extends over 14 amino acids. With 8 bases removed from V and 0 bases from J, the gap between germline ends came to 11 bases. CDR3 in amino acids: CASKQDPTNEKLFF. The CDR3 DNA sequence: TGCGCCAGTAAACAGGACCCAACTAATGAAAAACTGTTTTTT.

V and J are TRBV29-1 and TRBJ1-2, with 7 bases fitting TRBD1. Germline V gene data show CDR1 as SQVTM and CDR2 as ANQGSEA. V lost 6 bases and J lost 2; bases outside the gene matches: 9. This CDR3 is built from 14 residues. The CDR3 DNA follows: TGCAGCGTCATACAGGGGCCGGAGAACTATGGCTACACCTTC. Protein sequence: CSVIQGPENYGYTF.

The chain employs TRBV23-1 and TRBJ2-6, with unresolved D. TRBV23-1 is known as an ORF, though its function is uncertain. Trimming left V 5 bases short and J 1 base short, with 9 bases between. This CDR3 has 15 amino acids. CDR3: CASSERFSGANVLTF. The CDR3 bases are TGCGCCAGCAGTGAGAGGTTTTCTGGGGCCAACGTCCTGACTTTC.

As concerns this clone: One end of the junction fails to match germline, which may point to a read error. This chain connects TRBV2 to TRBJ2-7; perhaps TRBD2 as D (5 bases). The V gene's germline CDR1 is SNHLY and CDR2 FYNNEI. CDR3 length: 13 residues. CDR3 DNA: TGTGCCAGCAGTGAAAGTGTGGCTAGCTTCCCTCACTTC. It yields the protein CASSESVASFPHF. The full variable domain, completed using reference TRBV2 and TRBJ2-7, is EPEVTQTPSHQVTQMGQEVILRCVPISNHLYFYWYRQILGQKVEFLVSFYNNEISEKSEIFDDQFSVERPDGSNFTLKIRSTKLEDSAMYFCASSESVASFPHFGPGTRLTVT.

A single count supports this clone. The rearrangement uses TRBV5-1 and TRBJ2-7; TRBD1 agrees at 8 bases. This CDR3 is built from 15 residues. Germline CDR1 is SGHRS and CDR2 is YFSETQ. V shed 0 bases and J 5 bases; nucleotides not matched to a gene: 7. CDR3 protein: CASSLGQGTDHEQYF. Written as DNA, the CDR3 is TGCGCCAGCAGCTTGGGACAGGGGACCGACCACGAGCAGTACTTC.

This clone has a handful of counts. The J gene is TRBJ2-7, the V gene TRBV14; a possible D gene is TRBD2 (6 bases). V shed 0 bases and J shed 6 bases, with 18 bases lying between them. The CDR3 covers 16 residues. The germline V gene encodes CDR1 SGHDN and CDR2 FVKESK. CDR3 nucleotides: TGTGCCAGCAGCCAAGATAGGTGGCAGGGACTGGGCGAGCAGTACTTC. It encodes CASSQDRWQGLGEQYF.

The chain links TRBV25-1 to TRBJ2-3; TRBD2 matches 11 bases. Trimming at V came to 4 bases and at J to 4 bases, leaving 4 bases not matched to a gene. From germline, CDR1 is MGHDK and CDR2 SYGVNS. The CDR3 length is 15 residues. The CDR3 loop is CASSVGSGGADTQYF. In DNA, the CDR3 is TGTGCCAGCAGTGTAGGTAGCGGGGGGGCAGATACGCAGTATTTT.

The chain uses TRBV5-6 and TRBJ1-1; perhaps TRBD1 as D (5 bases). V was trimmed by 4 bases and J by 1 base, leaving 17 bases between them. In germline, CDR1 is SGHDT, CDR2 YYEEEE. The CDR3 spans 16 residues. The CDR3 sequence is CASSLDAGLRNTEAFF. The CDR3 DNA is TGTGCCAGCAGCCTGGACGCGGGACTTAGGAACACTGAAGCTTTCTTT.

The chain carries TRBV19 and TRBJ1-6, with D possibly matching TRBD1 (6 bases). The CDR3 has 14 residues. Trimming took 8 bases from V and 9 from J, leaving 17 bases between them. Germline CDR1 and CDR2: LNHDA and SQIVND (reference sequence). Here the CDR3 reads CASSRQVDGSPLHF. The DNA for the CDR3 is TGTGCCAGTTCAAGACAGGTGGATGGTTCACCCCTCCACTTT.

The V gene is TRBV28, the J gene TRBJ2-5; possibly TRBD1 for D (6 bases). The ends were cut back, 5 bases at V and 2 bases at J, with 9 bases in the middle. The CDR3 length is 13 residues. Germline loops: CDR1 MDHEN, CDR2 SYDVKM. The chain's CDR3 is CASSGGRQETQYF. The CDR3 DNA sequence: TGTGCCAGCAGTGGGGGCAGACAAGAGACCCAGTACTTC. The whole variable domain, filled in from reference TRBV28 and TRBJ2-5, reads DVKVTQSSRYLVKRTGEKVFLECVQDMDHENMFWYRQDPGLGLRLIYFSYDVKMKEKGDIPEGYSVSREKKERFSLILESASTNQTSMYLCASSGGRQETQYFGPGTRLLVL.

The rearrangement joins TRBV27 to TRBJ2-1, with D unresolved. Germline CDR1 and CDR2: MNHEY and SMNVEV (reference sequence). The ends were cut back, 3 bases at V and 8 bases at J, with 5 bases in the middle. The CDR3 totals 11 residues. CDR3 region: CASSFGDEQFF. In DNA, the CDR3 is TGTGCCAGCAGTTTTGGAGATGAGCAGTTCTTC.

The V and J genes are TRBV11-2 and TRBJ2-5; 11 bases line up with TRBD2. V dropped 5 bases and J dropped 7; count of bases not matched to a gene: 9. CDR3 length: 15 amino acids. CDR1 is SGHAT and CDR2 is FQNNGV in the germline V gene. DNA for the CDR3: TGTGCCAGCAGCCTCGACACTAGCGGGAGTGGGACCCAGTACTTC. It translates to CASSLDTSGSGTQYF. Full variable domain (rest looked up from reference TRBV11-2 and TRBJ2-5): EAGVAQSPRYKIIEKRQSVAFWCNPISGHATLYWYQQILGQGPKLLIQFQNNGVVDDSQLPKDRFSAERLKGVDSTLKIQPAKLEDSAVYLCASSLDTSGSGTQYFGPGTRLLVL.

This rearrangement joins TRBV7-9 to TRBJ1-6; D unresolved. CDR3 length: 13 residues. The V gene lost 4 bases and the J gene lost 7 bases, with 8 bases spanning the gap. CDR1 is SEHNR and CDR2 is FQNEAQ in the germline V gene (reference sequence). CDR3 nucleotide sequence: TGTGCCAGCAGCTCGGGGAGGAATTCACCCCTCCACTTT. Amino acids: CASSSGRNSPLHF.

The CDR3 spells CASSLNVLSNQPQHF. The CDR3 DNA is TGTGCCAGCAGTCTTAACGTGTTGAGTAATCAGCCCCAGCATTTT. The chain employs TRBV2 and TRBJ1-5; D ambiguous. V gave up 5 bases and J gave up 4 bases, with 15 bases separating them. Germline CDR1 and CDR2: SNHLY and FYNNEI. The CDR3 runs 15 residues. Using reference TRBV2 and TRBJ1-5 for the parts outside the CDR3, the full variable domain is EPEVTQTPSHQVTQMGQEVILRCVPISNHLYFYWYRQILGQKVEFLVSFYNNEISEKSEIFDDQFSVERPDGSNFTLKIRSTKLEDSAMYFCASSLNVLSNQPQHFGDGTRLSIL.

The V call is TRBV2, the J call TRBJ1-2; TRBD1 agrees at 7 bases. The ends lost 8 bases at V and 2 bases at J; junction bases unmatched: 2. CDR1 and CDR2 (germline): SNHLY, FYNNEI. The length of the CDR3 is 12 residues. CDR3 sequence: CASGQENYGYTF. The DNA of the CDR3 is TGTGCCAGCGGACAGGAGAACTATGGCTACACCTTC.

This sequence joins TRBV2 and TRBJ2-3; 11 bases agree with TRBD2. With V trimmed by 2 bases and J by 0 bases, 13 bases remained unmatched. The CDR3 sequence is 20 residues long. Per the germline V gene, CDR1 is SNHLY and CDR2 is FYNNEI. DNA for the CDR3: TGTGCCAGCAGTGAATTGGCTAGCGGGGGGTCCGTTTGGAGCACAGATACGCAGTATTTT. Protein: CASSELASGGSVWSTDTQYF.

The chain employs TRBV30 and TRBJ1-2; tentative D call: TRBD1 (5 bases). Deletions cut 4 bases from V and 2 bases from J, with 14 bases between. Germline V CDR1 and CDR2: GTSNPN, SVGIG (reference sequence). The CDR3 spans 14 residues. CDR3 amino acids: CAWTPDNLNYGYTF. CDR3 nucleotides: TGTGCCTGGACCCCGGACAACCTAAACTATGGCTACACCTTC.